The 10 T cell receptor beta chains reported below all come from one sample, sequenced in a study of metastatic and nonmetastatic thyroid tumors. All patients reached thyroid surgery having received no treatment beforehand. TCRdb re-called the PCR reads via MiXCR. The sample carries approximately 86,000 clones, around 13% recorded once. The sample taken for sequencing was tumor tissue. These receptors all stem from a female donor with papillary thyroid cancer or a benign thyroid nodule (not recorded which). Some clones in this sample may be carry-over from other donors' samples.

This clone was picked up a small number of times. The chain links TRBV6-1 to TRBJ1-2; tentatively, D is TRBD1 (5 bases). Germline V CDR1 and CDR2: MNHNS, SASEGT. V gave up 7 bases and J gave up 4 bases, with 19 bases separating them. The CDR3 is made up of 15 amino acids. The CDR3 protein is CASNHQTQGSYGYTF. CDR3 coding DNA: TGTGCCAGCAACCACCAAACTCAGGGTTCCTATGGCTACACCTTC.

This clone was seen at least ten times. Different DNA sequences within this sample yield the same CDR3. The chain carries TRBV5-1 and TRBJ2-7, with D tentatively TRBD2 (5 bases). Germline-derived CDR1 and CDR2 are SGHRS and YFSETQ. The CDR3 contains 15 residues. The V end was cut by 0 bases, the J end by 0 bases, with 10 bases between. The CDR3 DNA is TGCGCCAGCAGCTTGGGCGGGTTAAGCTCCTACGAGCAGTACTTC. It is translated as CASSLGGLSSYEQYF. Filled out from reference TRBV5-1 and TRBJ2-7, the complete variable domain reads KAGVTQTPRYLIKTRGQQVTLSCSPISGHRSVSWYQQTPGQGLQFLFEYFSETQRNKGNFPGRFSGRQFSNSRSEMNVSTLELGDSALYLCASSLGGLSSYEQYFGPGTRLTVT.

Only a few counts were recorded for this clone. This may arise from a read error, as a much more abundant clone is one base away. This rearrangement joins TRBV6-1 to TRBJ2-4, with D tentatively TRBD1 (6 bases). With 10 bases removed from V and 7 bases from J, the gap between germline ends came to 20 bases. The CDR3 sequence is 14 residues long. The germline V gene has CDR1 MNHNS and CDR2 SASEGT. For the CDR3, the DNA is TGTGCCAACAGACCAACAGGGTTGTCGAACATTCAGTACTTC. Translating it yields CANRPTGLSNIQYF.

This chain links TRBV10-2 with TRBJ2-5, with TRBD2 matching over 8 bases. CDR1 is WSHSY, CDR2 SAAADI, per germline. The CDR3 is made up of 17 amino acids. The V gene end was trimmed by 2 bases and the J gene end by 4 bases; junction bases not matched to a gene: 12. CDR3 loop: CASSEPLGREGGETQYF. In DNA form, the CDR3 reads TGCGCCAGCAGTGAGCCACTCGGACGGGAGGGGGGAGAGACCCAGTACTTC.

At least ten counts were recorded for this clone. The V gene is TRBV20-1, the J gene TRBJ1-1; D perhaps matches TRBD1 (6 bases). V lost 4 bases and J lost 5, with 14 bases in between. Looked up from germline, CDR1 is DFQATT and CDR2 is SNEGSKA (reference sequence). The CDR3 is made up of 13 amino acids. This CDR3 reads CSAIQGRDTEAFF. DNA of the CDR3: TGCAGTGCTATACAGGGACGTGATACTGAAGCTTTCTTT.

This clone was counted ten times or more. V and J are TRBV5-1 and TRBJ2-7; either TRBD1 or TRBD2 may fit D (5 bases each). Looked up from germline, CDR1 is SGHRS and CDR2 is YFSETQ. V was trimmed by 6 bases and J by 2 bases, leaving 21 bases between them. The CDR3 has 16 amino acids. CDR3 in DNA: TGCGCCAGCACCTTTTCGCCGGGACCGAAGGCCTACGAGCAGTACTTC. This sequence encodes CASTFSPGPKAYEQYF. Complete variable domain (other parts from reference TRBV5-1 and TRBJ2-7): KAGVTQTPRYLIKTRGQQVTLSCSPISGHRSVSWYQQTPGQGLQFLFEYFSETQRNKGNFPGRFSGRQFSNSRSEMNVSTLELGDSALYLCASTFSPGPKAYEQYFGPGTRLTVT.

Remarks on this clone: One junction end does not reproduce the germline sequence, and a read error may be involved. The chain has TRBV13 and TRBJ1-1, with D perhaps TRBD1 (6 bases). The CDR3 length is 21 residues. The V gene's germline CDR1 is PRHDT and CDR2 FYEKMQ (reference sequence). The CDR3 region is CASFVVQARGPATGMNNEAFF. DNA for the CDR3: TGTGCCAGCTTCGTAGTGCAAGCCAGGGGACCCGCGACGGGAATGAACAATGAAGCTTTCTTT.

Of note for this clone: A much larger clone differs from this one at a single base, so this may be a read error. V usage is TRBV7-2 and J usage is TRBJ2-5; D gene unclear. This CDR3 has 13 residues. Germline CDR1 and CDR2: SGHTA and FQGNSA. CDR3 amino acids: CASSADHKETKYF. The CDR3 coding sequence is TGTGCCAGCAGCGCAGACCACAAAGAGACCAAGTACTTC.

This clone was seen a handful of times. The chain couples TRBV3-1 to TRBJ1-1; D gene uncertain. The CDR3 is 14 residues long. Germline-derived CDR1 and CDR2 are LGHDT and YNNKEL (reference sequence). The V end was cut by 3 bases, the J end by 3 bases, with 11 bases between. CDR3 DNA: TGTGCCAGCAGCCAGTGGGGAGTGGACACTGAAGCTTTCTTT. Amino acids: CASSQWGVDTEAFF.

As regards this clone: A read error may explain this, as a much larger clone is one base away. The V gene is TRBV2, the J gene TRBJ2-5; TRBD1 matches at 9 bases. The CDR3 consists of 15 residues. CDR1 SNHLY and CDR2 FYNNEI come from the germline V gene. CDR3 in DNA: TGTGCCAGCAGTGAGAGGGACAGGGTCCAAGATACCCAGTACTTC. Amino acids: CASSERDRVQDTQYF.